This is a list of T cell receptor beta chains from one sample in a study of Graves' ophthalmopathy and Graves' hyperthyroidism. TCRdb re-derived calls from the multiplex PCR reads in MiXCR, one entry per CDR3 protein. The sample has around 50,000 distinct CDR3 sequences; around 45% are singletons. Sequencing input: peripheral blood. These receptors were taken from an adult man with Graves' ophthalmopathy. The CDR3 runs from the conserved cysteine through the conserved F or W. The D gene is left open where the match is weak. Clone size, where shown, is once, few, many, or a class for clones that have expanded.

V: TRBV20-1
D: TRBD1
J: TRBJ2-3
size: -
CDR3: CSARDGGTGDDTQYF
DNA: TGCAGTGCTAGAGATGGGGGGACAGGGGATGATACGCAGTATTTT

V: TRBV7-2
D: -
J: TRBJ2-3
size: many
CDR3: CATQRGGGSDTQYF
DNA: TGTGCCACCCAAAGGGGGGGGGGCTCTGATACGCAGTATTTT

V: TRBV29-1
D: -
J: TRBJ2-5
size: -
CDR3: CSVKEETQYF
DNA: TGCAGCGTTAAAGAGGAGACCCAGTACTTC

V: TRBV7-6
D: -
J: TRBJ1-6
size: once
CDR3: CASTGYPPNSPLHF
DNA: TGTGCCAGCACCGGGTATCCCCCTAATTCACCCCTCCACTTT

V: TRBV20-1
D: TRBD2
J: TRBJ2-1
size: -
CDR3: CSASGGAGEQFF
DNA: TGCAGTGCTAGCGGGGGGGCCGGTGAGCAGTTCTTC

V: TRBV7-2
D: -
J: TRBJ2-1
size: -
CDR3: CASSPSSGTREQFF
DNA: TGTGCCAGCAGCCCCTCCAGCGGGACACGTGAGCAGTTCTTC

V: TRBV2
D: -
J: TRBJ2-2
size: -
CDR3: CASSEDGLNTGELFF
DNA: TGTGCCAGCAGTGAAGATGGATTGAACACCGGGGAGCTGTTTTTT

V: TRBV20-1
D: -
J: TRBJ1-1
size: many
CDR3: CSALNRASYTNTEAFF
DNA: TGCAGTGCCCTCAACAGGGCATCTTATACTAACACTGAAGCTTTCTTT

V: TRBV5-6
D: TRBD1
J: TRBJ1-2
size: few
CDR3: CASSPRGQAGYTF
DNA: TGTGCCAGCAGCCCTAGGGGACAGGCTGGCTACACCTTC

V: TRBV20-1
D: -
J: TRBJ2-6
size: -
CDR3: CSAPRTDSGANVLTF
DNA: TGCAGTGCTCCCCGGACAGACTCTGGGGCCAACGTCCTGACTTTC

V: TRBV6-4
D: TRBD2
J: TRBJ2-1
size: -
CDR3: CASGAHPTSGGGEQFF
DNA: TGTGCCAGCGGCGCACACCCCACGAGTGGCGGGGGTGAGCAGTTCTTC

V: TRBV20-1
D: TRBD1
J: TRBJ2-7
size: -
CDR3: CSAAGTGGNEQYF
DNA: TGCAGTGCTGCCGGGACAGGGGGCAACGAGCAGTACTTC

V: TRBV2
D: -
J: TRBJ2-1
size: -
CDR3: CASRLLSYNEQFF
DNA: TGTGCCAGCAGACTTCTCTCCTACAATGAGCAGTTCTTC

V: TRBV20-1
D: -
J: TRBJ1-2
size: -
CDR3: CSAPPGEANYGYTF
DNA: TGCAGTGCCCCACCCGGGGAAGCTAACTATGGCTACACCTTC

V: TRBV9
D: -
J: TRBJ1-1
size: many
CDR3: CASSVTGTNTEAFF
DNA: TGTGCCAGCAGCGTAACAGGGACGAACACTGAAGCTTTCTTT

V: TRBV20-1
D: TRBD2
J: TRBJ2-7
size: -
CDR3: CSASSLAGAMYEQYF
DNA: TGCAGTGCTAGTTCCCTAGCGGGGGCCATGTACGAGCAGTACTTC

V: TRBV4-1
D: -
J: TRBJ1-5
size: many
CDR3: CASSQVGRGGDQPQHF
DNA: TGCGCCAGCAGCCAAGTTGGGAGGGGAGGGGATCAGCCCCAGCATTTT

V: TRBV6-6
D: TRBD1
J: TRBJ1-6
size: many
CDR3: CASSFRGGSANSPLHF
DNA: TGTGCCAGCAGCTTTAGAGGGGGCAGCGCTAATTCACCCCTCCACTTT

V: TRBV12-3/TRBV12-4
D: TRBD1
J: TRBJ2-7
size: -
CDR3: CASSPGTEYEQYF
DNA: TGTGCCAGCAGCCCCGGGACAGAGTACGAGCAGTACTTC

V: TRBV19
D: -
J: TRBJ2-4
size: many
CDR3: CASSRQPDLAKNIQYF
DNA: TGTGCCAGTAGTCGACAGCCCGATCTAGCCAAAAACATTCAGTACTTC

V: TRBV2
D: -
J: TRBJ1-6
size: -
CDR3: CASSLSVGTLHF
DNA: TGTGCCAGCAGCTTAAGTGTCGGTACCCTCCACTTT

V: TRBV9
D: -
J: TRBJ1-6
size: -
CDR3: CASSPGGNSPLHF
DNA: TGTGCCAGCAGCCCGGGCGGGAATTCACCCCTCCACTTT

V: TRBV11-2
D: TRBD2
J: TRBJ2-3
size: many
CDR3: CASSLDRGLAGGDTQYF
DNA: TGTGCCAGCAGCTTAGACAGGGGACTAGCGGGGGGGGATACGCAGTATTTT

V: TRBV28
D: TRBD2
J: TRBJ2-3
size: once
CDR3: CASSVRTSGTDTQYF
DNA: TGTGCCAGCAGTGTACGGACTAGCGGCACAGATACGCAGTATTTT

V: TRBV28
D: TRBD1
J: TRBJ1-6
size: many
CDR3: CASSFLTGGGNSPLHF
DNA: TGTGCCAGCAGTTTTTTGACAGGGGGCGGTAATTCACCCCTCCACTTT

V: TRBV7-6
D: -
J: TRBJ2-5
size: many
CDR3: CASSLEDGQETQYF
DNA: TGTGCCAGCAGCTTAGAGGACGGCCAAGAGACCCAGTACTTC

V: TRBV20-1
D: TRBD2
J: TRBJ2-1
size: -
CDR3: CSAPLAGAYNEQFF
DNA: TGCAGTGCTCCCTTAGCGGGGGCCTACAATGAGCAGTTCTTC

V: TRBV6-1
D: -
J: TRBJ2-1
size: many
CDR3: CASSELDVYNEQFF
DNA: TGTGCCAGCAGTGAACTAGACGTATACAATGAGCAGTTCTTC

V: TRBV9
D: -
J: TRBJ1-2
size: many
CDR3: CASRGGGYGYTF
DNA: TGTGCCAGCAGGGGGGGGGGGTATGGCTACACCTTC

V: TRBV7-2
D: -
J: TRBJ1-6
size: -
CDR3: CASRLWDGNSPLHF
DNA: TGTGCCAGCAGGCTGTGGGACGGGAATTCACCCCTCCACTTT

V: TRBV6-6
D: TRBD1
J: TRBJ1-1
size: many
CDR3: CASSISLTGPNTEAFF
DNA: TGTGCCAGCAGTATTTCTTTGACAGGGCCGAACACTGAAGCTTTCTTT

V: TRBV9
D: -
J: TRBJ1-5
size: -
CDR3: CASSPSGGLPQHF
DNA: TGTGCCAGCAGCCCAAGCGGGGGGCTGCCCCAGCATTTT

V: TRBV10-1
D: -
J: TRBJ2-5
size: many
CDR3: CATHPLPGHQQETQYF
DNA: TGCGCCACCCATCCCCTTCCGGGACACCAGCAAGAGACCCAGTACTTC

V: TRBV10-2
D: TRBD2
J: TRBJ2-3
size: many
CDR3: CASRSGGTDTQYF
DNA: TGCGCCAGCAGGAGCGGGGGAACAGATACGCAGTATTTT

V: TRBV5-8
D: TRBD1
J: TRBJ1-1
size: many
CDR3: CASSRDRANTEAFF
DNA: TGTGCCAGCAGCCGGGACAGGGCGAACACTGAAGCTTTCTTT

V: TRBV20-1
D: -
J: TRBJ1-6
size: -
CDR3: CSARPTGTLNSPLHF
DNA: TGCAGTGCTAGACCGACTGGAACTTTAAATTCACCCCTCCACTTT

V: TRBV2
D: TRBD1
J: TRBJ1-5
size: -
CDR3: CASSALLGQGNNQPQHF
DNA: TGTGCCAGCAGTGCTCTTTTGGGACAGGGCAACAATCAGCCCCAGCATTTT

V: TRBV7-6
D: -
J: TRBJ1-3
size: -
CDR3: CASSYRPPTSGSGNTIYF
DNA: TGTGCCAGCAGCTACCGGCCTCCCACGTCGGGCTCTGGAAACACCATATATTTT

V: TRBV11-2
D: TRBD2
J: TRBJ2-3
size: many
CDR3: CASSFPGLAGGQNTQYF
DNA: TGTGCCAGCAGCTTCCCCGGACTAGCGGGGGGGCAAAATACGCAGTATTTT

V: TRBV20-1
D: TRBD2
J: TRBJ2-3
size: many
CDR3: CSADTSGRAGDTQYF
DNA: TGCAGTGCAGATACTAGCGGGAGGGCCGGAGATACGCAGTATTTT

V: TRBV5-1
D: -
J: TRBJ1-2
size: once
CDR3: CASSLASVDGYTF
DNA: TGCGCCAGCAGCTTGGCCTCAGTGGATGGCTACACCTTC

V: TRBV5-1
D: TRBD2
J: TRBJ2-1
size: many
CDR3: CASSFRRPGTSDNNEQFF
DNA: TGCGCCAGCAGCTTCCGCAGACCCGGGACTAGCGACAACAATGAGCAGTTCTTC